Reported below is one T cell receptor beta chain. The entry originates in a study of technical replicates of blood from several donors. Libraries were prepared by immunoSEQ multiplex PCR; TCRdb keeps only in-frame clonotypes and omits some of them. The table has more than 75,000 clones, roughly 93% seen once; the top ten hold 0.2% to 0.25%. Germline V gives CDR1 MNHEY, CDR2 SVGAGI. The CDR3 extends over 14 amino acids. V was trimmed by 2 bases and J by 8 bases, leaving 13 bases between them. The chain has TRBV6-5 and TRBJ2-1, with D tentatively TRBD1 (6 bases). The sequence came from a human donor in good health. Input material: T cells isolated from PBMCs. CDR3 amino acids: CASSYTNRADEQFF. In nucleotides, the CDR3 is TGTGCCAGCAGTTACACTAACAGGGCAGATGAGCAGTTCTTC.